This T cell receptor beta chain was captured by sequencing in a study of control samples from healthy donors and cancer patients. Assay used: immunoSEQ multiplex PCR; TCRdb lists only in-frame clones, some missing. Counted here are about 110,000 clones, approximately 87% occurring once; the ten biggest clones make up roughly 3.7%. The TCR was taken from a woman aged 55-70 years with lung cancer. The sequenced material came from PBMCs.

The CDR3 here is CAISEFSDGYTF. The CDR3 DNA sequence: TGTGCCATCAGTGAGTTCAGCGATGGCTACACCTTC. This chain connects TRBV10-3 to TRBJ1-2; D is ambiguous. V was trimmed by 1 base and J by 6 bases, leaving 6 bases between them. Germline V gene data show CDR1 as ENHRY and CDR2 as SYGVKD. The CDR3 runs 12 residues.